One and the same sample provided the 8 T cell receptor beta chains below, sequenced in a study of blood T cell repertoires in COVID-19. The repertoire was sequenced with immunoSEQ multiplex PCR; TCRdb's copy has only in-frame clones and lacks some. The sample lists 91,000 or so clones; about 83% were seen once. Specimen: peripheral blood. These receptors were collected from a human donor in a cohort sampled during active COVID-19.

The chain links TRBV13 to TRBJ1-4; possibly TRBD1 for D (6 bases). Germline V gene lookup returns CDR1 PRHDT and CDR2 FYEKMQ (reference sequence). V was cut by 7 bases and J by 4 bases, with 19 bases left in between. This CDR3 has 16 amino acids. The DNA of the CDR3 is TGTGCCAGCAAACCCTCGGCGGGGGCAGATAATGAAAAACTGTTTTTT. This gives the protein CASKPSAGADNEKLFF.

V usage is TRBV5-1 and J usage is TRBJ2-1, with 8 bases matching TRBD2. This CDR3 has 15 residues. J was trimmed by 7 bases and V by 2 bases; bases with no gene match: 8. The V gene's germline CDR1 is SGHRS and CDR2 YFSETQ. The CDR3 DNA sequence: TGCGCCAGCAGCTTAGCGGGAGTGAGGGTGAATGAGCAGTTCTTC. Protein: CASSLAGVRVNEQFF.

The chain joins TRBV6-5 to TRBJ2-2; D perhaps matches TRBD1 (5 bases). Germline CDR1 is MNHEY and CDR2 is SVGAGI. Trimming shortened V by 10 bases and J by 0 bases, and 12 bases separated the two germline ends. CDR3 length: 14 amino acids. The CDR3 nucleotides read TGTGCCACCTCGGTGACAGCGAACACCGGGGAGCTGTTTTTT. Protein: CATSVTANTGELFF.

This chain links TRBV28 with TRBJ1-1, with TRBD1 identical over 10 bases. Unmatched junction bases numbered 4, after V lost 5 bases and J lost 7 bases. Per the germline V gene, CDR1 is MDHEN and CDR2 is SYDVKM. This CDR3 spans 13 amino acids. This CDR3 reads CASSGTGAVEAFF. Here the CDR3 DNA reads TGTGCCAGCAGTGGGACAGGGGCGGTTGAAGCTTTCTTT.

CDR3 nucleotide sequence: TGTGCCGCCCGGACAGGGATCGAGAACGGTGAGCAGTTCTTC. Amino acid sequence: CAARTGIENGEQFF. The rearrangement uses TRBV10-3 and TRBJ2-1, with 8 bases identical to TRBD1. The CDR3 consists of 14 residues. V gave up 11 bases and J gave up 9 bases; unmatched junction bases: 15. Germline loops: CDR1 ENHRY, CDR2 SYGVKD.

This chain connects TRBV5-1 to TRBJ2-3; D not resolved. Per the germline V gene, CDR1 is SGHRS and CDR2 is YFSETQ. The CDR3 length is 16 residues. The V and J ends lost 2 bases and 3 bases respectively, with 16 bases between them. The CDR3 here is CASSLVSSPLTDTQYF. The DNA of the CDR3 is TGCGCCAGCAGCTTAGTTTCTAGTCCCTTAACAGATACGCAGTATTTT.

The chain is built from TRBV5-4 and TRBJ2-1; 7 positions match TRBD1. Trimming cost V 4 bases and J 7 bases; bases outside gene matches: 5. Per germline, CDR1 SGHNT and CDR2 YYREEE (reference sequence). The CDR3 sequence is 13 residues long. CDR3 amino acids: CASSLQGSNEQFF. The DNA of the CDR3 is TGTGCCAGCAGCCTACAGGGGTCTAATGAGCAGTTCTTC.

For the CDR3, the DNA is TGCGCCAGCAGAGGGACCACTAGCGGCAGAAGCTACAATGAGCAGTTCTTC. Translating gives CASRGTTSGRSYNEQFF. The rearrangement joins TRBV10-2 to TRBJ2-1, with TRBD2 identical over 8 bases. The V gene end was trimmed by 6 bases and the J gene end by 3 bases; junction bases not matched to a gene: 13. The CDR3 is made up of 17 amino acids. Germline V gives CDR1 WSHSY, CDR2 SAAADI.